This T cell receptor (beta chain) was obtained from a study of T cells in Graves' hyperthyroidism and ophthalmopathy. Diagnoses were made from clinical symptoms, serum measures (thyroxine and TRAb), thyroid ultrasound and orbital computed tomography. This clonotype was seen ten or more times. Germline-derived CDR1 and CDR2 are SGHTA and FQGNSA. CDR3 length: 14 amino acids. V lost 1 base and J 5 bases, leaving 9 bases between the germline ends. TCR beta CDR3 regions were amplified from RNA. A first-round RT-PCR of the TCR CDR3 used the HTBI primer set. TCRdb called the multiplex PCR reads again in MiXCR, with one record for every CDR3 protein. The sample contains 600,000 or so distinct CDR3 sequences, around 13% of which appear only once.

The V call is TRBV7-2, the J call TRBJ2-1; D unclear. Sequencing was carried out using blood. The source is a woman aged 45-65 years with Graves' ophthalmopathy. CDR3 nucleotide sequence: TGTGCCAGCAGCTTAGGGGCAGGCGACAATGAGCAGTTCTTC. Its protein is CASSLGAGDNEQFF.